This TCR beta chain came from a study of T cells in Graves' hyperthyroidism and ophthalmopathy. Study-level findings and limits: Clonotypes that were expanded in thyroid above 0.001 mostly appeared in blood too. From stable hyperthyroidism, ophthalmopathy was separated by a 13 V-J model. Prediction of ophthalmopathy progression came a median 6.5 months pre-onset.

About this clonotype: As yet, its antigen is unknown.

The TCR beta CDR3 regions underwent amplification using RNA transcripts as the source. Using the HTBI primer set, a first-round RT-PCR was run on the TCR CDR3. TCRdb itself ran the multiplex PCR reads through MiXCR, one entry per CDR3 protein. The data hold over 650,000 distinct CDR3 sequences, with over 40% observed a single time. Sequenced material: peripheral blood or thyroid tissue (not recorded which). This TCR came from an adult man with Graves' disease, either hyperthyroidism or ophthalmopathy (not recorded which).

CDR3 nucleotides: TGCAGTGCTAGAGAGACAGGGAAAACCTACGAGCAGTACTTC. As protein: CSARETGKTYEQYF. The V gene is TRBV20-1, the J gene TRBJ2-7, with TRBD1 matching 7 bases. Germline V gene data show CDR1 as DFQATT and CDR2 as SNEGSKA (reference sequence). The CDR3 is 14 amino acids. The V and J ends lost 0 bases and 2 bases, in that order; junction bases with no gene match: 4.